This T cell receptor beta chain was profiled in a study of T cells in Graves' hyperthyroidism and ophthalmopathy. Study outcomes and limitations: Most thyroid-expanded clonotypes above 0.001 were also found in blood.

V was cut by 3 bases and J by 0 bases, with 15 bases left in between. The CDR3 contains 16 residues. In germline, CDR1 is MNHNS, CDR2 SASEGT. RNA transcripts served as the template for amplifying TCR beta CDR3 regions. The TCR CDR3 was amplified in a first-round RT-PCR using the HTBI primer set. TCRdb recomputed calls from the multiplex PCR reads with MiXCR, one row per CDR3 protein. The sample shows under 400,000 distinct CDR3 sequences, 13% to 15% of them seen only once. Patients having uncontrolled infection, another autoimmune disease, pregnancy or lactation were not included. Fresh peripheral blood, approximately 10 ml, was the source of the PBMCs. Ten or more counts support this clonotype. Its antigen is currently unknown.

The sample consisted of blood. This sequence joins TRBV6-1 and TRBJ2-7, with D maybe TRBD1 (6 bases). The sequence was obtained from a woman aged 55-69 years with Graves' ophthalmopathy. Written as DNA, the CDR3 is TGTGCCAGCAGTGACTTGGTTACAGGGAGCTCCTACGAGCAGTACTTC. Translation gives CASSDLVTGSSYEQYF.